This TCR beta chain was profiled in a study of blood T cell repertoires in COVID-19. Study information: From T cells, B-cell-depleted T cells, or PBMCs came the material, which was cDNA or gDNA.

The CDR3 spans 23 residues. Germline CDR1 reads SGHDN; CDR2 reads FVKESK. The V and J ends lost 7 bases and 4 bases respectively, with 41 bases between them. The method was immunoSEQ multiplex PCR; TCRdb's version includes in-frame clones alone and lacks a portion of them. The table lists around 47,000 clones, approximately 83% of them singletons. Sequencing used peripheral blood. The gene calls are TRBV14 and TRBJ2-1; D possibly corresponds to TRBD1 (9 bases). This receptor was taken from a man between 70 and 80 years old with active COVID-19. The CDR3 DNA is TGTGCCAGCACGGGACAGGGAACGGAGAGCGGGGGATACCAATCTCTATCATACAATGAGCAGTTCTTC. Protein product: CASTGQGTESGGYQSLSYNEQFF. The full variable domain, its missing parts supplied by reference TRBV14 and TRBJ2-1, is EAGVTQFPSHSVIEKGQTVTLRCDPISGHDNLYWYRRVMGKEIKFLLHFVKESKQDESGMPNNRFLAERTGGTYSTLKVQPAELEDSGVYFCASTGQGTESGGYQSLSYNEQFFGPGTRLTVL.